The rows below give T cell receptor beta chains drawn from one sample of a study of neurological immune-mediated disorders. TCRdb processed the 5' RACE reads anew with MiXCR; each CDR3 protein has one entry. The table includes about 65,000 distinct CDR3 sequences, approximately 4.2% detected once. Sequenced: PBMCs. Source of these receptors: a man over 45 with multiple sclerosis. Each CDR3 is given with its conserved first and last residue. D genes are given only for firm matches. The size entry gives once, few, many, or a class for an expanded clone.

j_gene	d_gene	v_gene	abundance	CDR3aa	CDR3nt
TRBJ1-5	NA	TRBV4-3	many	CASSWTQGEGQPQHF	TGCGCCAGCAGTTGGACCCAGGGAGAGGGTCAGCCCCAGCATTTT
TRBJ1-2	TRBD1	TRBV4-1	many	CASSYRGVGYGYTF	TGCGCCAGCAGCTACAGGGGGGTCGGCTATGGCTACACCTTC
TRBJ2-3	TRBD2	TRBV7-2	many	CASSQGLAGTDTQYF	TGTGCCAGCAGCCAAGGACTAGCGGGCACAGATACGCAGTATTTT
TRBJ2-3	TRBD2	TRBV12-3/TRBV12-4	few	CASSYRTSGTDTQYF	TGTGCCAGCTCCTATAGGACTAGCGGCACAGATACGCAGTATTTT
TRBJ2-3	NA	TRBV20-1	many	CSARAYGDTQYF	TGCAGTGCTAGAGCGTACGGAGATACGCAGTATTTT
TRBJ1-1	NA	TRBV5-1	many	CASSLDRAVSAFF	TGCGCCAGCAGCTTGGATCGCGCTGTCTCGGCTTTCTTT
TRBJ2-7	NA	TRBV20-1	many	CSARDRESSYEQYF	TGCAGTGCTAGAGATCGGGAGAGCTCCTACGAGCAGTACTTC
TRBJ1-5	NA	TRBV5-5	many	CASSPLTDPRPQNF	TGTGCCAGCAGCCCCCTGACAGATCCGCGGCCCCAGAATTTT
TRBJ2-2	TRBD2	TRBV12-3/TRBV12-4	many	CASSWSSGNTGELFF	TGTGCCAGCAGTTGGTCTAGCGGGAACACCGGGGAGCTGTTTTTT
TRBJ2-1	NA	TRBV5-1	many	CASSKLGSGNEQFF	TGCGCCAGCAGCAAACTAGGCAGCGGGAATGAGCAGTTCTTC